These 30 T cell receptor beta chains share one sample of origin, sequenced in a study of blood T cell repertoires in COVID-19. TCRdb keeps only in-frame clones here, not all; method: immunoSEQ multiplex PCR. This sample has some 410,000 clones, with more than 75% found just once. Sample: PBMCs or T cells enriched from blood (not recorded which). The receptors here all came from a young woman with acute COVID-19.

V and J are TRBV28 and TRBJ2-3; 10 bases are shared with TRBD1. CDR3 length: 17 residues. Trimming took 6 bases from V and 6 from J; bases not matched to a gene: 15. Germline loops: CDR1 MDHEN, CDR2 SYDVKM. CDR3 sequence: CASSSSTGTGERDTQYF. CDR3 nucleotide sequence: TGTGCCAGCAGCTCCTCTACCGGGACAGGGGAGAGGGATACGCAGTATTTT. Full variable domain (remainder filled in from reference TRBV28 and TRBJ2-3): DVKVTQSSRYLVKRTGEKVFLECVQDMDHENMFWYRQDPGLGLRLIYFSYDVKMKEKGDIPEGYSVSREKKERFSLILESASTNQTSMYLCASSSSTGTGERDTQYFGPGTRLTVL.

The chain has TRBV12-3 or TRBV12-4 and TRBJ1-2; 10 bases align to TRBD1. This CDR3 has 13 residues. The V segment lost 6 bases and the J segment 4 bases; nucleotides outside the gene matches: 2. This chain's CDR3 is CASSRTGGYGYTF. DNA of the CDR3: TGTGCCAGCAGCCGGACAGGGGGCTATGGCTACACCTTC.

The chain employs TRBV6-5 and TRBJ2-7; 8 bases agree with TRBD1. The junction had 8 bases not matched to a gene; V was cut back by 11 bases and J by 2 bases. This CDR3 region has 13 residues. Germline CDR1 MNHEY, CDR2 SVGAGI. As DNA, the CDR3 is TGTGCCTCTGCTCAGGGGGCTGCCTACGAGCAGTACTTC. Translated: CASAQGAAYEQYF.

CDR3 sequence (DNA): TGTGCCAGCAGCTTAGGACACTATAATTCACCCCTCCACTTT. Its translation is CASSLGHYNSPLHF. This sequence joins TRBV11-3 and TRBJ1-6, with unresolved D. This CDR3 contains 14 residues. CDR1 and CDR2 (germline): SGHNT, YENEEA. Deletions cut 1 base from V and 3 bases from J, with 4 bases between.

The V gene is TRBV7-2, the J gene TRBJ2-7; 7 bases map to TRBD2. The V gene's germline CDR1 is SGHTA and CDR2 FQGNSA. The V and J ends lost 0 bases and 3 bases, in that order; junction bases with no gene match: 8. The CDR3 sequence is 16 residues long. In DNA, the CDR3 is TGTGCCAGCAGCTTAGCGTTCGAGCGGGAATACTACGAGCAGTACTTC. Residues: CASSLAFEREYYEQYF.

The chain couples TRBV9 to TRBJ1-1, with 7 bases identical to TRBD1. The CDR3 runs to 14 residues. J lost 1 base, V lost 4 bases, and 4 bases had no gene match. CDR1 is SGDLS and CDR2 is YYNGEE in the germline V gene. CDR3 sequence reads: CASSSDRSNTEAFF. CDR3 DNA sequence: TGTGCCAGCAGCTCGGACAGGTCGAACACTGAAGCTTTCTTT.

The chain employs TRBV5-1 and TRBJ1-2; weak D call: TRBD1 (5 bases). V was cut by 5 bases and J by 4 bases, with 15 bases left in between. The CDR3 totals 14 residues. From germline, CDR1 is SGHRS and CDR2 YFSETQ. The CDR3 sequence: CASRKQVEFYGYTF. CDR3 in DNA: TGCGCCAGCAGAAAACAGGTGGAATTCTATGGCTACACCTTC. Variable domain in full (rest from reference TRBV5-1 and TRBJ1-2): KAGVTQTPRYLIKTRGQQVTLSCSPISGHRSVSWYQQTPGQGLQFLFEYFSETQRNKGNFPGRFSGRQFSNSRSEMNVSTLELGDSALYLCASRKQVEFYGYTFGSGTRLTVV.

The gene calls are TRBV7-6 and TRBJ2-3; 8 bases line up with TRBD1. With 0 bases clipped from V and 2 bases from J, the junction kept 7 bases outside the gene matches. This CDR3 is 17 amino acids long. The germline CDR1 and CDR2 sequences are SGHVS and FNYEAQ. Written as DNA, the CDR3 is TGTGCCAGCAGCTTAGCCCGGGACAGGTTATTCACAGATACGCAGTATTTT. Its translation: CASSLARDRLFTDTQYF.

The V call is TRBV25-1, the J call TRBJ1-1, with D perhaps TRBD1 (6 bases). The CDR3 runs 17 residues. V lost 4 bases to trimming and J lost 1 base, with 19 bases between them. Germline CDR1 is MGHDK and CDR2 is SYGVNS. CDR3 amino acids: CASSAPDRGWQNTEAFF. DNA for the CDR3: TGTGCCAGCAGTGCCCCGGACAGAGGGTGGCAGAACACTGAAGCTTTCTTT. The full variable domain, its missing parts supplied by reference TRBV25-1 and TRBJ1-1, is EADIYQTPRYLVIGTGKKITLECSQTMGHDKMYWYQQDPGMELHLIHYSYGVNSTEKGDLSSESTVSRIRTEHFPLTLESARPSHTSQYLCASSAPDRGWQNTEAFFGQGTRLTVV.

The gene calls are TRBV7-9 and TRBJ1-1, with a tentative D call TRBD1 (6 bases). Germline loops: CDR1 SEHNR, CDR2 FQNEAQ (reference sequence). This CDR3 is built from 14 residues. V was shortened by 2 bases and J by 6 bases, with 13 bases between the two germline ends. DNA for the CDR3: TGTGCCAGCAGCTTACTTCAGGGGTCGGCTGAAGCTTTCTTT. Its translation is CASSLLQGSAEAFF.

This clone was recorded only once. The chain joins TRBV19 to TRBJ1-2; D ambiguous. Germline V gene lookup returns CDR1 LNHDA and CDR2 SQIVND (reference sequence). The V and J ends lost 0 bases and 2 bases respectively, with 10 bases between them. This CDR3 has 15 amino acids. CDR3 in DNA: TGTGCCAGTAGTATAGAGGCCGTCTTGAACTATGGCTACACCTTC. Translation: CASSIEAVLNYGYTF. Based on the CDR3 plus reference TRBV19 and TRBJ1-2, the full variable domain is DGGITQSPKYLFRKEGQNVTLSCEQNLNHDAMYWYRQDPGQGLRLIYYSQIVNDFQKGDIAEGYSVSREKKESFPLTVTSAQKNPTAFYLCASSIEAVLNYGYTFGSGTRLTVV.

This clone was detected only once. This chain joins TRBV5-1 and TRBJ2-3; TRBD2 matches 10 bases. V lost 5 bases and J lost 0; bases outside the gene matches: 12. The CDR3 loop spans 18 amino acids. The germline CDR1 and CDR2 sequences are SGHRS and YFSETQ. In DNA, the CDR3 is TGCGCCAGCAGTGGGTCGACTAGCGGGCGAAGTAGCACAGATACGCAGTATTTT. Encoded protein: CASSGSTSGRSSTDTQYF.

The CDR3 nucleotides are TGTGCCAGTAGTGGGGGACAGGGGGCCGGTTCACCCCTCCACTTT. This sequence encodes CASSGGQGAGSPLHF. The chain joins TRBV19 to TRBJ1-6, with 12 bases lining up with TRBD1. After removal of 5 bases from V and 9 bases from J, the junction contained 5 bases not matched to a gene. CDR1 LNHDA and CDR2 SQIVND come from the germline V gene (reference sequence). This CDR3 contains 15 residues.

V usage is TRBV6-4 and J usage is TRBJ2-1; 8 nucleotides line up with TRBD2. CDR3 length: 15 amino acids. Germline trimming cut 6 bases from V and 3 bases from J; bases unmatched to any gene: 7. Germline V gene data show CDR1 as MRHNA and CDR2 as SNTAGT. The CDR3 DNA sequence: TGTGCCAGCAGCGTTAGCGGGGTAAACTACAATGAGCAGTTCTTC. Its translation: CASSVSGVNYNEQFF.

The chain couples TRBV2 to TRBJ1-3; TRBD1 might be the D (6 bases). In germline, CDR1 is SNHLY, CDR2 FYNNEI. Trimming shortened V by 2 bases and J by 3 bases, and 11 bases separated the two germline ends. The CDR3 covers 15 residues. The CDR3, as DNA: TGTGCCAGCAGTGAATGGGACAAACTTGGAAACACCATATATTTT. Translating it yields CASSEWDKLGNTIYF.

This chain uses TRBV19 with TRBJ1-4; D gene ambiguous. From germline, CDR1 is LNHDA and CDR2 SQIVND (reference sequence). V was shortened by 4 bases and J by 5 bases, with 17 bases between the two germline ends. This CDR3 region has 16 residues. CDR3 sequence: CASSTPRRAWNEKLFF. The DNA for the CDR3 is TGTGCCAGTAGTACCCCCAGGAGGGCATGGAATGAAAAACTGTTTTTT.

In DNA form, the CDR3 reads TGTGCCAGCATCCCCGAACAGGGGAACGAGCAGTACTTC. Translating gives CASIPEQGNEQYF. The rearrangement links TRBV6-2 or TRBV6-3 to TRBJ2-7, with 7 bases lining up with TRBD1. The CDR3 length is 13 residues. V shed 7 bases and J 5 bases; nucleotides not matched to a gene: 8. Germline loops: CDR1 MNHEY, CDR2 SVGEGT.

This clone was counted only a few times. V gene TRBV27 combines with J gene TRBJ1-3; D unclear. CDR1 MNHEY and CDR2 SMNVEV come from the germline V gene (reference sequence). The CDR3 spans 14 residues. Trimming stripped 4 bases from V and 8 bases from J, with 15 bases between. CDR3 region: CASSSTNKGDTIYF. The CDR3 DNA reads TGTGCCAGCAGTTCCACCAATAAAGGAGACACCATATATTTT.

This clone appeared a few times. V usage is TRBV5-4 and J usage is TRBJ1-2; 12 bases map to TRBD1. With 6 bases clipped from V and 8 bases from J, the junction kept 8 bases outside the gene matches. The CDR3 is 14 amino acids. Per germline, CDR1 SGHNT and CDR2 YYREEE (reference sequence). The CDR3 DNA is TGTGCCAGCATCGGGACAGGGGGCGCGGCCGGCTACACCTTC. This gives the protein CASIGTGGAAGYTF.

This clone has just a few counts. CDR3 in amino acids: CASSEVGRGPEAFF. The CDR3 DNA sequence: TGTGCCAGCAGTGAAGTAGGAAGGGGCCCTGAAGCTTTCTTT. V gene TRBV6-1 combines with J gene TRBJ1-1; D might be TRBD1 (5 bases). The CDR3 contains 14 residues. V was shortened by 1 base and J by 6 bases, with 12 bases between the two germline ends. Germline-derived CDR1 and CDR2 are MNHNS and SASEGT.

The V call is TRBV20-1, the J call TRBJ1-1, with TRBD1 as a possible D gene (5 bases). From germline, CDR1 is DFQATT and CDR2 SNEGSKA (reference sequence). This CDR3 comprises 15 residues. V was clipped by 3 bases and J by 5 bases, with 19 bases between them. This chain's CDR3 is CSASEISWTKTEAFF. The CDR3 coding sequence is TGCAGTGCTAGTGAGATCTCTTGGACAAAGACTGAAGCTTTCTTT.

The chain is built from TRBV3-1 (or the pseudogene TRBV3-2) and TRBJ2-1, with TRBD2 identical over 12 bases. The junction had 5 bases not matched to a gene; V was cut back by 3 bases and J by 8 bases. The length of the CDR3 is 15 residues. From germline, CDR1 is LGHDT and CDR2 YNNKEL (reference sequence). CDR3 sequence (DNA): TGTGCCAGCAGCCAGGCCGGACTAGCGGGGCATGAGCAGTTCTTC. Translation gives CASSQAGLAGHEQFF.

Here the CDR3 reads CASSLHSGGQYEQYF. In DNA, the CDR3 is TGTGCCAGCAGCTTGCATAGCGGGGGGCAATACGAGCAGTACTTC. V and J are TRBV5-6 and TRBJ2-7; 10 bases agree with TRBD2. Germline CDR1 and CDR2: SGHDT and YYEEEE. The J segment lost 4 bases and the V segment lost 1 base, leaving 5 bases of the junction unmatched. There are 15 residues in the CDR3. Looking up the rest from reference TRBV5-6 and TRBJ2-7 gives the full variable domain: DAGVTQSPTHLIKTRGQQVTLRCSPKSGHDTVSWYQQALGQGPQFIFQYYEEEERQRGNFPDRFSGHQFPNYSSELNVNALLLGDSALYLCASSLHSGGQYEQYFGPGTRLTVT.

The gene calls are TRBV6-5 and TRBJ1-1; weak D call: TRBD1 (5 bases). CDR1 is MNHEY and CDR2 is SVGAGI in the germline V gene. V lost 7 bases and J 1 base, leaving 13 bases between the germline ends. The CDR3 loop spans 14 amino acids. The CDR3 sequence: CASTLEGQNTEAFF. In DNA, the CDR3 is TGTGCCAGCACCTTGGAAGGACAGAACACTGAAGCTTTCTTT.

This clone was counted once. The chain recombines TRBV5-1 with TRBJ2-7, with 8 bases that match TRBD1. CDR1 and CDR2 (germline): SGHRS, YFSETQ. The CDR3 is made up of 14 amino acids. V shed 3 bases, J shed 4 bases, and the junction held 6 bases outside the gene matches. CDR3 sequence (DNA): TGCGCCAGCAGCTGGGCAGGGGGCAAATACGAGCAGTACTTC. Amino acids: CASSWAGGKYEQYF.

In nucleotides, the CDR3 is TGTGCCAGCAGTTCGGGGGTTGGGAATTCACCCCTCCACTTT. This gives the protein CASSSGVGNSPLHF. The chain recombines TRBV28 with TRBJ1-6, with a tentative D call TRBD1 (5 bases). Germline V gene sequence: CDR1 MDHEN, CDR2 SYDVKM. V lost 4 bases and J lost 7, with 11 bases in between. This CDR3 has 14 amino acids. Combining the CDR3 with reference TRBV28 and TRBJ1-6 gives the whole variable domain DVKVTQSSRYLVKRTGEKVFLECVQDMDHENMFWYRQDPGLGLRLIYFSYDVKMKEKGDIPEGYSVSREKKERFSLILESASTNQTSMYLCASSSGVGNSPLHFGNGTRLTVT.

The rearrangement joins TRBV3-1 (or the pseudogene TRBV3-2) to TRBJ2-1, with TRBD1 as a possible D gene (6 bases). V gave up 4 bases and J gave up 2 bases, with 12 bases separating them. Germline CDR1 is LGHDT and CDR2 is YNNKEL (reference sequence). The CDR3 is 15 amino acids. The CDR3 region is CASSRGRQAYNEQFF. The CDR3, as DNA: TGTGCCAGCAGCCGCGGAAGACAGGCCTACAATGAGCAGTTCTTC.

This clone has a handful of counts. J is TRBJ2-3 and V is TRBV24-1, with TRBD2 matching over 9 bases. This CDR3 spans 14 amino acids. Germline values: CDR1 KGHDR, CDR2 SFDVKD. J gave up 6 bases and V 8 bases, and 8 bases lay outside the gene matches. The CDR3 sequence: CATTGGGALDTQYF. The CDR3 DNA reads TGTGCCACCACGGGCGGGGGGGCATTGGATACGCAGTATTTT.

The V gene is TRBV6-5, the J gene TRBJ1-1; 10 nucleotides line up with TRBD1. With V trimmed by 6 bases and J by 8 bases, 9 bases remained unmatched. The CDR3 totals 14 residues. The germline V gene encodes CDR1 MNHEY and CDR2 SVGAGI. As DNA, the CDR3 is TGTGCCAGCAGCATTGGACAGGGGGGGGTCGAAGCTTTCTTT. Residues: CASSIGQGGVEAFF.

CDR3 protein: CSVPSSGQGYGYTF. Written as DNA, the CDR3 is TGCAGCGTCCCCTCGAGTGGACAGGGCTATGGCTACACCTTC. The V and J genes are TRBV29-1 and TRBJ1-2, with TRBD1 matching over 8 bases. V lost 6 bases to trimming and J lost 4 bases; unmatched junction nucleotides: 10. Germline V gene lookup returns CDR1 SQVTM and CDR2 ANQGSEA. This CDR3 spans 14 amino acids.